Listed below are T cell receptor beta chains from one sample, sequenced in a study of CD8 T cells in ankylosing spondylitis. A single record per CDR3 protein comes from TCRdb applying MiXCR to the 5' RACE reads. The table includes about 400,000 distinct CDR3 sequences, 20% detected once. What was sequenced was blood, either unsorted or a sorted T cell fraction (not recorded which). These TCRs come from a male donor with ankylosing spondylitis or in good health (not recorded which). Each CDR3 is given with its conserved first and last residue. A D gene is named only where the DNA matches it firmly. Size is omitted from some rows. Given values are once, few, many or a class for expanded clones.

J gene: TRBJ2-3; D gene: .; V gene: TRBV11-2; clone size: .; CDR3 DNA: TGTGCCAGCAGCTTAGATCAGGATACGCAGTATTTT; CDR3 protein: CASSLDQDTQYF
J gene: TRBJ2-1; D gene: .; V gene: TRBV20-1; clone size: few; CDR3 DNA: TGCAGTGCTAGACGGACAACCTCCTACAATGAGCAGTTCTTC; CDR3 protein: CSARRTTSYNEQFF
J gene: TRBJ2-1; D gene: TRBD2; V gene: TRBV6-1; clone size: many; CDR3 DNA: TGTGCCAGCAGTGAACTAGCGGGCTCCTACAATGAGCAGTTCTTC; CDR3 protein: CASSELAGSYNEQFF
J gene: TRBJ2-5; D gene: TRBD2; V gene: TRBV29-1; clone size: .; CDR3 DNA: TGCAGCGTTGAGTTTTCCGGGACTAGTAATCGAGAGACCCAGTACTTC; CDR3 protein: CSVEFSGTSNRETQYF
J gene: TRBJ2-6; D gene: .; V gene: TRBV5-1; clone size: few; CDR3 DNA: TGCGCCAGCAAGAGCTCTGGGGCCAACGTCCTGACTTTC; CDR3 protein: CASKSSGANVLTF
J gene: TRBJ2-5; D gene: .; V gene: TRBV11-2; clone size: .; CDR3 DNA: TGTGCCAGCAGTTATACAGAGCAACAAGAGACCCAGTACTTC; CDR3 protein: CASSYTEQQETQYF
J gene: TRBJ2-3; D gene: TRBD1; V gene: TRBV15; clone size: .; CDR3 DNA: TGTGCCACCAGCATGGGACAGAGCACAGATACGCAGTATTTT; CDR3 protein: CATSMGQSTDTQYF
J gene: TRBJ1-2; D gene: .; V gene: TRBV6-1; clone size: .; CDR3 DNA: TGTGCCAGCAGTGAAGAAATCAGGAGGAGCAGGGTCGACTATGGCTACACCTTC; CDR3 protein: CASSEEIRRSRVDYGYTF
J gene: TRBJ2-7; D gene: TRBD1; V gene: TRBV13; clone size: .; CDR3 DNA: TGTGCCAGCACCGGGACAGGGAGAGAGGGGGAGCAGTACTTC; CDR3 protein: CASTGTGREGEQYF
J gene: TRBJ2-5; D gene: TRBD1; V gene: TRBV12-3/TRBV12-4; clone size: few; CDR3 DNA: TGTGCCAGCAGTTCGAGGGACAGGGGGACTCTCCAAGAGACCCAGTACTTC; CDR3 protein: CASSSRDRGTLQETQYF
J gene: TRBJ1-1; D gene: .; V gene: TRBV27; clone size: .; CDR3 DNA: TGTGCCAGCAGCCTCGAATACATGAACACTGAAGCTTTCTTT; CDR3 protein: CASSLEYMNTEAFF
J gene: TRBJ2-7; D gene: TRBD2; V gene: TRBV20-1; clone size: .; CDR3 DNA: TGCAGTGCTCGAACCCGGGGGGGATCCTACGAGCAGTACTTC; CDR3 protein: CSARTRGGSYEQYF
J gene: TRBJ2-5; D gene: TRBD2; V gene: TRBV7-2; clone size: .; CDR3 DNA: TGTGCCAGCAGCTGGACGGCTAGCGGGAGAGAGACCCAGTACTTC; CDR3 protein: CASSWTASGRETQYF
J gene: TRBJ2-3; D gene: TRBD2; V gene: TRBV7-8; clone size: few; CDR3 DNA: TGTGCCAGCAGCATCCAGCGGGGGCCAACCACAGATACGCAGTATTTT; CDR3 protein: CASSIQRGPTTDTQYF
J gene: TRBJ2-3; D gene: TRBD2; V gene: TRBV12-3/TRBV12-4; clone size: .; CDR3 DNA: TGTGCCAGAAAAGGACTAGCATCAGATACGCAGTATTTT; CDR3 protein: CARKGLASDTQYF
J gene: TRBJ2-7; D gene: .; V gene: TRBV2; clone size: .; CDR3 DNA: TGTGCCGGGTCGGGTCAATCCTACGAGCAGTACTTC; CDR3 protein: CAGSGQSYEQYF
J gene: TRBJ2-7; D gene: .; V gene: TRBV29-1; clone size: few; CDR3 DNA: TGCAGCGTTGAAGAGGGCCGGAGCTCCTACGAGCAGTACTTC; CDR3 protein: CSVEEGRSSYEQYF
J gene: TRBJ1-2; D gene: .; V gene: TRBV6-2/TRBV6-3; clone size: .; CDR3 DNA: TGTGCCGGAGGAGGGATCTATGGCTACACCTTC; CDR3 protein: CAGGGIYGYTF
J gene: TRBJ2-1; D gene: TRBD2; V gene: TRBV2; clone size: .; CDR3 DNA: TGTGCCAGCAGCCCCGGAGGGTTACTAGCGGGGGGACCTAGCTCCTACAATGAGCAGTTCTTC; CDR3 protein: CASSPGGLLAGGPSSYNEQFF
J gene: TRBJ2-7; D gene: TRBD1; V gene: TRBV5-1; clone size: few; CDR3 DNA: TGCGCCAGCAGGCCGGGACAGAACTCCTACGAGCAGTACTTC; CDR3 protein: CASRPGQNSYEQYF
J gene: TRBJ2-5; D gene: TRBD2; V gene: TRBV20-1; clone size: few; CDR3 DNA: TGCAGTTTCTTGTTAGCGGGGGGGACCCGCGGTCCCCAAGAGACCCAGTACTTC; CDR3 protein: CSFLLAGGTRGPQETQYF
J gene: TRBJ2-5; D gene: .; V gene: TRBV10-3; clone size: .; CDR3 DNA: TGTGCCATCAAGGAGGCAGGGATGGAGACCCAGTACTTC; CDR3 protein: CAIKEAGMETQYF
J gene: TRBJ2-1; D gene: .; V gene: TRBV29-1; clone size: .; CDR3 DNA: TGCAGCCTGCGACTTGACAATGAGCAGTTCTTC; CDR3 protein: CSLRLDNEQFF
J gene: TRBJ2-1; D gene: .; V gene: TRBV4-1; clone size: .; CDR3 DNA: TGCGCCAGCAGCCACCTGACCCTCAATGAGCAGTTCTTC; CDR3 protein: CASSHLTLNEQFF
J gene: TRBJ2-5; D gene: .; V gene: TRBV4-2; clone size: .; CDR3 DNA: TGTGCCAGCAGCCACTCCCTATCCGGGACCCAGTACTTC; CDR3 protein: CASSHSLSGTQYF
J gene: TRBJ2-5; D gene: TRBD1; V gene: TRBV12-3/TRBV12-4; clone size: few; CDR3 DNA: TGTGCCAGCAGTTCCTGGGACAGACACCAAGAGACCCAGTACTTC; CDR3 protein: CASSSWDRHQETQYF
J gene: TRBJ2-4; D gene: TRBD1; V gene: TRBV7-9; clone size: few; CDR3 DNA: TGTGCCAGCAGCTATACCCCCAGGGGGCAAAACATTCAGTACTTC; CDR3 protein: CASSYTPRGQNIQYF
J gene: TRBJ2-2; D gene: .; V gene: TRBV27; clone size: few; CDR3 DNA: TGTGCCAGCAGTGAGACACCCTACACCGGGGAGCTGTTTTTT; CDR3 protein: CASSETPYTGELFF
J gene: TRBJ2-3; D gene: .; V gene: TRBV7-2; clone size: .; CDR3 DNA: TGTGCCAGCAGCTACGGAGGTAGCTGGGACTATACGCAGTATTTT; CDR3 protein: CASSYGGSWDYTQYF
J gene: TRBJ1-4; D gene: .; V gene: TRBV29-1; clone size: few; CDR3 DNA: TGCAGCGCTTTGGACGGGAATGAAAAACTGTTTTTT; CDR3 protein: CSALDGNEKLFF
J gene: TRBJ1-4; D gene: .; V gene: TRBV5-1; clone size: few; CDR3 DNA: TGCGCCAGCAGCTTGGCCGTCGGGGAAGAAAAACTGTTTTTT; CDR3 protein: CASSLAVGEEKLFF
J gene: TRBJ2-7; D gene: .; V gene: TRBV6-1; clone size: .; CDR3 DNA: TGTGCCAGCAGTGACCGGGGCGACGAGCAGTACTTC; CDR3 protein: CASSDRGDEQYF
J gene: TRBJ1-4; D gene: .; V gene: TRBV2; clone size: .; CDR3 DNA: TGTGCCAGCAGTGACCCTTTCTCTAATGAAAAACTGTTTTTT; CDR3 protein: CASSDPFSNEKLFF
J gene: TRBJ1-2; D gene: .; V gene: TRBV10-3; clone size: few; CDR3 DNA: TGTGCCATCAGTGAGTCAGCAGGGGTAGATGGCTACACCTTC; CDR3 protein: CAISESAGVDGYTF
J gene: TRBJ1-2; D gene: .; V gene: TRBV4-1; clone size: .; CDR3 DNA: TGCGCCAGCAGCCAAGGGCAGGATGGCTACACCTTC; CDR3 protein: CASSQGQDGYTF
J gene: TRBJ2-1; D gene: TRBD1; V gene: TRBV6-1; clone size: few; CDR3 DNA: TGTGCCAGCATGCAGGGGGCCGCAGCCGGGGGAAATGAGCAGTTCTTC; CDR3 protein: CASMQGAAAGGNEQFF
J gene: TRBJ1-2; D gene: TRBD1; V gene: TRBV12-3/TRBV12-4; clone size: few; CDR3 DNA: TGTGCCAGCAGTTTACCAGGGGGGTACTATGGCTACACCTTC; CDR3 protein: CASSLPGGYYGYTF
J gene: TRBJ2-7; D gene: .; V gene: TRBV27; clone size: .; CDR3 DNA: TGTGCCAGCGCCGGGTCCCCCTACGAGCAGTACTTC; CDR3 protein: CASAGSPYEQYF